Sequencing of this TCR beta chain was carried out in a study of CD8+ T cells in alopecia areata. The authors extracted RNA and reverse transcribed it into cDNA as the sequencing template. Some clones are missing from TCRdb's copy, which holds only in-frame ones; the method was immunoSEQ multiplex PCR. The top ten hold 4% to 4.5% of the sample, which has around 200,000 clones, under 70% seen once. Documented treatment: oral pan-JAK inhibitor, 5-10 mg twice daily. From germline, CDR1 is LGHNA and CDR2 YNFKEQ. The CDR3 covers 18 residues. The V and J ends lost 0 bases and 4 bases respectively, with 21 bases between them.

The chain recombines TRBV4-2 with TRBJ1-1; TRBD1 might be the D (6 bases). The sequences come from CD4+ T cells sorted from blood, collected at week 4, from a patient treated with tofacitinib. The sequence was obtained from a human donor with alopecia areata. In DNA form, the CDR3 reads TGTGCCAGCAGCCAAGATCAAGGAGGGGGGATAGTAGGCACTGAAGCTTTCTTT. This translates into CASSQDQGGGIVGTEAFF.